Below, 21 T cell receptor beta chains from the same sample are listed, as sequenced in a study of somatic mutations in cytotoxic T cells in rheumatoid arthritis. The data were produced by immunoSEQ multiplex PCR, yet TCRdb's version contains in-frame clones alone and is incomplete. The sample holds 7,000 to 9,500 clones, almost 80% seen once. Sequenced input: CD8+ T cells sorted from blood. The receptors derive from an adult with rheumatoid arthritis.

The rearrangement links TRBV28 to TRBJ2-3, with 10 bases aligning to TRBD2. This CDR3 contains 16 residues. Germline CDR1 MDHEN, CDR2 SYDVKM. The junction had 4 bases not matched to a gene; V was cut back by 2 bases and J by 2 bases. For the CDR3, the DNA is TGTGCCAGCAGTTTAATACTAGCGGGGAACACAGATACGCAGTATTTT. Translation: CASSLILAGNTDTQYF.

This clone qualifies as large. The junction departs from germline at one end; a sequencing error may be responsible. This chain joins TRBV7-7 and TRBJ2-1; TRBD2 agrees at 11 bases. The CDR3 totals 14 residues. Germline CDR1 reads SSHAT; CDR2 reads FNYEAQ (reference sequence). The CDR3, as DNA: TGTGCTAGCAGCCGTAGCGGGGGGGCCGATGAGCAGTTCTTC. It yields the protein CASSRSGGADEQFF.

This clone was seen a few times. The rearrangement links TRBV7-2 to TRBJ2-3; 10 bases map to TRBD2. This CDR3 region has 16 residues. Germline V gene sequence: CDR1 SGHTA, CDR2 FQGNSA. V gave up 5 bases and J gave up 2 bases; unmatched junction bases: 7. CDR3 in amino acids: CASSPGSGGYTDTQYF. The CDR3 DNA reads TGTGCCAGCAGCCCTGGTAGCGGGGGGTACACAGATACGCAGTATTTT.

In DNA, the CDR3 is TGTGCCAGCAGTGACTCGATGGGGGGGGCTGGGACAGATACGCAGTATTTT. This translates into CASSDSMGGAGTDTQYF. The chain uses TRBV6-4 and TRBJ2-3; a possible D gene is TRBD2 (7 bases). This CDR3 has 17 amino acids. Germline assignment: CDR1 MRHNA and CDR2 SNTAGT. With 0 bases removed from V and 3 bases from J, the gap between germline ends came to 16 bases.

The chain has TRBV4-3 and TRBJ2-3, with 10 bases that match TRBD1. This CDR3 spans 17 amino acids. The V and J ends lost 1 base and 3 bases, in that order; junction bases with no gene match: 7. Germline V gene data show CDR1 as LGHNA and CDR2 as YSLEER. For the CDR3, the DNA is TGCGCCAGCAGCCAAGCCCGGGACAGGGGATTTACAGATACGCAGTATTTT. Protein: CASSQARDRGFTDTQYF.

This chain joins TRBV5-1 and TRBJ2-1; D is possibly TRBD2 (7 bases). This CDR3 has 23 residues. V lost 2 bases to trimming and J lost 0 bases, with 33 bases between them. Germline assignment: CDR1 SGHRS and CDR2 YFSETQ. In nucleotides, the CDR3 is TGCGCCAGCAGCTTCCCCGTCCGGACCTTACGATCGGGGGGCAAGAGCTCCTACAATGAGCAGTTCTTC. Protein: CASSFPVRTLRSGGKSSYNEQFF.

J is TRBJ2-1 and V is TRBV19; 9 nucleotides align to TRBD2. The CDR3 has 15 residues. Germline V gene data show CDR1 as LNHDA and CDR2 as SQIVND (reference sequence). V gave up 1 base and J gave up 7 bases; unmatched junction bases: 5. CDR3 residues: CASSIAPGLANEQFF. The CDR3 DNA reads TGTGCCAGTAGTATAGCCCCTGGACTAGCGAATGAGCAGTTCTTC.

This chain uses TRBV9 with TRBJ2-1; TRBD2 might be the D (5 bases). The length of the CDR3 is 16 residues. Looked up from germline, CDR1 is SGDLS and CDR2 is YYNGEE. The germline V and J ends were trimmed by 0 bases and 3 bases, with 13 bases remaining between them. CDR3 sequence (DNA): TGTGCCAGCAGCGTAGGGACGGTTGGGAGCTACAATGAGCAGTTCTTC. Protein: CASSVGTVGSYNEQFF.

CDR3 residues: CARSRSSRGLTVQETQYF. The DNA of the CDR3 is TGTGCCAGAAGCCGCTCGTCCCGGGGTTTGACAGTCCAAGAGACCCAGTACTTC. The chain employs TRBV5-3 and TRBJ2-5, with D possibly being TRBD1 or TRBD2 (5 bases each). TRBV5-3 is labeled an ORF, and its function is uncertain. The length of the CDR3 is 18 residues. V lost 4 bases, J lost 1 base, and 23 bases lay in between.

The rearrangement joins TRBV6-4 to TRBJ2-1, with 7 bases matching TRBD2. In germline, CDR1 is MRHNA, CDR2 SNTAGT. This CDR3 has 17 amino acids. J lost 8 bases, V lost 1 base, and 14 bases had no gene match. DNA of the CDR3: TGTGCCAGCAGTGACTTCGGTGTTACGGGAGGCCCTCATGAGCAGTTCTTC. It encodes CASSDFGVTGGPHEQFF.

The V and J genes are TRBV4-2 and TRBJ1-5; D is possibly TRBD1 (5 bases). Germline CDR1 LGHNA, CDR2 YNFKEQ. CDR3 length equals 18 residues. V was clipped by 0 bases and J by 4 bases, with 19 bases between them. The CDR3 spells CASSQDGEGYISNQPQHF. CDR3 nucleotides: TGTGCCAGCAGCCAAGACGGGGAGGGGTACATTTCGAATCAGCCCCAGCATTTT.

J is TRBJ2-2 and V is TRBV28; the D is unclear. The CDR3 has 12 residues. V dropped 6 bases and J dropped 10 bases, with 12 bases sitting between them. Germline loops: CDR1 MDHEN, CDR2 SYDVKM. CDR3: CASSPGVVELFF. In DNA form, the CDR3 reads TGTGCCAGCAGCCCCGGAGTGGTGGAGCTGTTTTTT.

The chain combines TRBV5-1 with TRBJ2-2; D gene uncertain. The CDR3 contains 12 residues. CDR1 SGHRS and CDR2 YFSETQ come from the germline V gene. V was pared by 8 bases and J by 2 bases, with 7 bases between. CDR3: CASKTNTGELFF. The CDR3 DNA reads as TGCGCCAGTAAGACAAACACCGGGGAGCTGTTTTTT.

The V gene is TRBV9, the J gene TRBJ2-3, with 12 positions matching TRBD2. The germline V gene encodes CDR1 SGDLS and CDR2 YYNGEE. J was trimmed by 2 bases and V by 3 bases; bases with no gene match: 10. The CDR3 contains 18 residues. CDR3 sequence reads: CASSAKLAGGFATDTQYF. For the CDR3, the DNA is TGTGCCAGCAGCGCGAAACTAGCGGGGGGCTTTGCCACAGATACGCAGTATTTT.

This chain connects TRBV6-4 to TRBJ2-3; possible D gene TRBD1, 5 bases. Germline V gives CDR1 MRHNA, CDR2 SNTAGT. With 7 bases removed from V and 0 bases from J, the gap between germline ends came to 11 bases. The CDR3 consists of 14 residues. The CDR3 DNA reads TGTGCCAGCAAAGACAGCCTTAGCACAGATACGCAGTATTTT. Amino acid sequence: CASKDSLSTDTQYF.

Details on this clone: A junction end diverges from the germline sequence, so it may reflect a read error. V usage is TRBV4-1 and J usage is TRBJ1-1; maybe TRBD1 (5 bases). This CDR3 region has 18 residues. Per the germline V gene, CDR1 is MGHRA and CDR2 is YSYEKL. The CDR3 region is CASSQVGAAPGSNAEAFF. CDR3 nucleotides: TGCGCCAGCAGCCAAGTTGGGGCTGCCCCAGGGTCGAACGCTGAAGCTTTCTTT.

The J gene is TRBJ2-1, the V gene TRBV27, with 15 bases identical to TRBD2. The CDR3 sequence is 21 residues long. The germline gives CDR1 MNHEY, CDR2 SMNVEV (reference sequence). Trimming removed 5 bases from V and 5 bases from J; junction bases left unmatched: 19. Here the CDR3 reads CASSPIYSRARTSGGDNEQFF. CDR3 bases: TGTGCCAGCAGTCCGATATATTCGCGCGCAAGGACTAGCGGGGGGGACAATGAGCAGTTCTTC.

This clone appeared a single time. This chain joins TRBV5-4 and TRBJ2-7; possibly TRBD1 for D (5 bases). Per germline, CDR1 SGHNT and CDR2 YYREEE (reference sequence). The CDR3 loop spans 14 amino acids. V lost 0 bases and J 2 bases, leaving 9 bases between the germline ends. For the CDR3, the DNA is TGTGCCAGCAGCTTGGCCAGGGAAACCTACGAGCAGTACTTC. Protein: CASSLARETYEQYF.

The CDR3 loop is CASSPVSPTGGIVAFF. CDR3 DNA sequence: TGTGCCAGCAGCCCTGTTTCCCCGACAGGGGGCATTGTAGCTTTCTTT. This rearrangement joins TRBV7-9 to TRBJ1-1, with TRBD1 matching 10 bases. CDR3 length equals 16 residues. Germline values: CDR1 SEHNR, CDR2 FQNEAQ (reference sequence). V lost 5 bases, J lost 10 bases, and 16 bases stayed unmatched.

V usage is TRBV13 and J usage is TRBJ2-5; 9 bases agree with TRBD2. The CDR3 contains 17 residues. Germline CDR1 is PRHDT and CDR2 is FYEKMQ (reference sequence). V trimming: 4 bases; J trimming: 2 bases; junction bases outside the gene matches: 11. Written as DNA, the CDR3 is TGTGCCAGCAGCTCCGCCGAACTAGCGGGTCCACAAGAGACCCAGTACTTC. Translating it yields CASSSAELAGPQETQYF.

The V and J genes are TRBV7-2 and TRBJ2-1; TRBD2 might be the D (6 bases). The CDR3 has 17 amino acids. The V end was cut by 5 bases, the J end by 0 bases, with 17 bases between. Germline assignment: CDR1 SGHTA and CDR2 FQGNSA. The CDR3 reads CASSDRPGTASYNEQFF. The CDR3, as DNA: TGTGCCAGCAGCGATAGGCCCGGGACTGCCTCCTACAATGAGCAGTTCTTC.